This T cell receptor beta chain was retrieved from a study of T cell responses to AZD1222 COVID-19 vaccine. Across the study: Pooled in the analysis were second doses at about 4 or about 12 weeks.

The data were produced by immunoSEQ multiplex PCR, yet TCRdb's version contains in-frame clones alone and is incomplete. The sample has about 140,000 clones, 90% seen once. Broader study findings: Donors were mostly white British, more females; clonal diversity possibly underestimated. Only 5 or 6 people who got AZD1222 tested seropositive at baseline. Every sample of the repertoires postdated the peak T cell response.

Note on this clone: Antigen specificity is unknown. One end of the junction varies from germline; a read error may be responsible.

Germline V gene data show CDR1 as SGHTS and CDR2 as YDEGEE. This CDR3 contains 14 residues. The origin of this receptor is an adult in good health. The material sequenced was peripheral blood, taken on day 0 of AZD1222 vaccination. The V gene is TRBV5-8, the J gene TRBJ2-1; no clear D gene. DNA for the CDR3: TGTGCCAGCAGCTATCGGGTCTCCCACAATGAGCAGTTCTTC. It is translated as CASSYRVSHNEQFF.